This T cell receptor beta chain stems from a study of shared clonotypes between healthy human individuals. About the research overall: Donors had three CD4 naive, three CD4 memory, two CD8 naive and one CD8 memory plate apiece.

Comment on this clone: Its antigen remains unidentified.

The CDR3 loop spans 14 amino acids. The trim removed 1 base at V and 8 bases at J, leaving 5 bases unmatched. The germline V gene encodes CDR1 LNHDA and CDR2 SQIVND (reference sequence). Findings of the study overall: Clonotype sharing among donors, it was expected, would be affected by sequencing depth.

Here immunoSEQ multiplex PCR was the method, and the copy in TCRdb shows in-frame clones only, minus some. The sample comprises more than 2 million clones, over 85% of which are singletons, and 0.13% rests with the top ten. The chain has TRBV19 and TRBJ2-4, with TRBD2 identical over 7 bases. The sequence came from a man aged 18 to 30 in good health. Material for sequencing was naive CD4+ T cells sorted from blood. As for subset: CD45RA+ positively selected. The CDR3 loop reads CASSIGGGLDIQYF. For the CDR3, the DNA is TGTGCCAGTAGTATAGGGGGAGGGTTGGACATTCAGTACTTC.